The rows below give T cell receptor beta chains drawn from one sample of a study of blood T cell repertoires in COVID-19. The data were produced by immunoSEQ multiplex PCR, yet TCRdb's version contains in-frame clones alone and is incomplete. The sample lists some 80,000 clones; roughly 80% were seen once. The sequencing input was peripheral blood. All receptors come from a woman in her 70s with acute or convalescent COVID-19. Both conserved end residues are part of each CDR3. A D gene is named only where the DNA matches it firmly. The size of a clone is reported for some rows only, either as once, few or many, or as a class for expanded clones.

TGTGCCAGCAGCCGACCGGGACAGGGGCTCCCTGAGCAGTTCTTC,CASSRPGQGLPEQFF,TRBD1,once,TRBJ2-1,TRBV7-9
TGTGCCAGCAGCGCCCTGACTAGCTACAATGAGCAGTTCTTC,CASSALTSYNEQFF,.,.,TRBJ2-1,TRBV7-2
TGTGCCAGCAGTCTTAGGCTCGTGTCAGGTGGGTACTATGGCTACACCTTC,CASSLRLVSGGYYGYTF,.,.,TRBJ1-2,TRBV13
TGTGCCATCAAGGGACTAGCGGGATCGCGGCAGTTCTTC,CAIKGLAGSRQFF,TRBD2,.,TRBJ2-1,TRBV6-5
TGTGCAAGTCGCTTAGGGACAGGGCCTCTCAATCAGCCCCAGCATTTT,CASRLGTGPLNQPQHF,.,.,TRBJ1-5,TRBV12-2
TGCGCCAGCAGCTTGGAACTAGCGGGACCAGACATTCAGTACTTC,CASSLELAGPDIQYF,TRBD2,few,TRBJ2-4,TRBV5-1
TGTGCCAGCAGCCCTGCTCGTCTAGCGGGTTCCGGCAATGAGCAGTTCTTC,CASSPARLAGSGNEQFF,TRBD2,.,TRBJ2-1,TRBV7-9
TGTGCCTGGAGGCCCTTGGGAGTTTGGCCACCCCTCCACTTT,CAWRPLGVWPPLHF,.,few,TRBJ1-6,TRBV30
TGTGCCAGCATGGATTTAGGGGACTTCACAGATACGCAGTATTTT,CASMDLGDFTDTQYF,.,.,TRBJ2-3,TRBV7-9
TGCGCCAGCAGCCCCTGGAACCGGGACAGGGGTTCACCCCTCCACTTT,CASSPWNRDRGSPLHF,TRBD1,.,TRBJ1-6,TRBV5-1
TGCAGTGCTAGTTCGGGGGGTCCGGCTTTCTTT,CSASSGGPAFF,.,.,TRBJ1-1,TRBV20-1
TGTGCCAGTAGCGGAGGTCAGCCTACGCAGCAGTACTTC,CASSGGQPTQQYF,.,.,TRBJ2-7,TRBV19
TGTGCCAGCAACCGGGACAGCTACGGGGACTACGAGCAGTACTTC,CASNRDSYGDYEQYF,TRBD1,few,TRBJ2-7,TRBV25-1
TGTGCCAGCAGCGTAGGGGCAGGGTGGAACACTGAAGCTTTCTTT,CASSVGAGWNTEAFF,.,.,TRBJ1-1,TRBV9
TGCAGCGTAGCCAACAGGGTGGGAACAGATACGCAGTATTTT,CSVANRVGTDTQYF,.,.,TRBJ2-3,TRBV29-1
TGCGCCAGCAGCCAAGATGGGAGGGGCACCTACGAGCAGTACTTC,CASSQDGRGTYEQYF,TRBD2,.,TRBJ2-7,TRBV4-1
TGTGCCACAAAGGGCAGGGAGAACACCGGGGAGCTGTTTTTT,CATKGRENTGELFF,.,.,TRBJ2-2,TRBV4-2
TGTGCCAGCAGCGAGATTGTGAGCGCGACTAATGAAAAACTGTTTTTT,CASSEIVSATNEKLFF,.,.,TRBJ1-4,TRBV6-6
TGCGCCAGCAGCTTCAGGAAGGCAAGCACAGATACGCAGTATTTT,CASSFRKASTDTQYF,.,.,TRBJ2-3,TRBV5-1
TGTGCCAGCAGTTGGAACAGGGGATCGTACGAGCAGTACTTC,CASSWNRGSYEQYF,TRBD1,.,TRBJ2-7,TRBV2
TGTGCCAGCAGTTTTTCCCAGGGGAACACCGGGGAGCTGTTTTTT,CASSFSQGNTGELFF,.,once,TRBJ2-2,TRBV27
TGTGCCACCAGCAAGTGGGGGTCAGGGGGTGAGGTACACGAGCAGTACTTC,CATSKWGSGGEVHEQYF,TRBD1,.,TRBJ2-7,TRBV15
TGTGCCAGTAAGAGAGCAGCGGGAGGAGGAGCGGAGCAGTACTTC,CASKRAAGGGAEQYF,TRBD2,.,TRBJ2-7,TRBV13
TGTGCCAGCAGACCAGCGGGGGGACCACAAGAGACCCAGTACTTC,CASRPAGGPQETQYF,TRBD2,.,TRBJ2-5,TRBV7-9
TGCGCCAGCAGCTTAGGTGGCAGGGGGCTGGGGGAGACCCAGTACTTC,CASSLGGRGLGETQYF,TRBD1,.,TRBJ2-5,TRBV5-1
TGTGCCAGCACGGACAGGGGAATTGGAAACACCATATATTTT,CASTDRGIGNTIYF,TRBD1,.,TRBJ1-3,TRBV6-6
TGTGCCAGCACGGGAGGGGTAAACACCATATATTTT,CASTGGVNTIYF,.,.,TRBJ1-3,TRBV19
TGTGCCAGCAGCTTCAGGGCGAATAACTATGGCTACACCTTC,CASSFRANNYGYTF,.,few,TRBJ1-2,TRBV3-1/TRBV3-2
TGTGCCAGTAGTCCAGGACAGGTCAGGGACACTGAAGCTTTCTTT,CASSPGQVRDTEAFF,TRBD1,.,TRBJ1-1,TRBV19
TGTGCCAGCAGACTTGGACAGGGAAACACCATATATTTT,CASRLGQGNTIYF,.,.,TRBJ1-3,TRBV7-9
TGTGCCAGCAGCCCCCTCCGAGCAGGAAGCTCTGGAAACACCATATATTTT,CASSPLRAGSSGNTIYF,.,.,TRBJ1-3,TRBV7-9
TGTGCCAGCAGCCTCGGGACAGGGGGCACCTACGAGCAGTACTTC,CASSLGTGGTYEQYF,TRBD1,.,TRBJ2-7,TRBV3-1/TRBV3-2
TGTGCCAGCAGCTTAGCGGCGGGACTAGCTTACGAGCAGTACTTC,CASSLAAGLAYEQYF,TRBD2,.,TRBJ2-7,TRBV11-3
TGTGCCAGCAGCTGGGACAGGGTTGACTATGGCTACACCTTC,CASSWDRVDYGYTF,TRBD1,.,TRBJ1-2,TRBV5-6
TGTGCCAGCAGCAAGCCTAATTTCGTCTTAGATCCGTATCGCACAGATACGCAGTATTTT,CASSKPNFVLDPYRTDTQYF,.,.,TRBJ2-3,TRBV21-1
TGTGCCAGCAGCGCCATAGACAGGGCCTTAATCTATGGCTACACCTTC,CASSAIDRALIYGYTF,TRBD1,.,TRBJ1-2,TRBV28
TGTGCCAGCTCACCACAAACAGCCAACTATGGCTACACCTTC,CASSPQTANYGYTF,.,.,TRBJ1-2,TRBV18
TGTGCCAGCAGCCCATTGGCGCCTCAGGGGGCAAGGAACACTGAAGCTTTCTTT,CASSPLAPQGARNTEAFF,TRBD1,.,TRBJ1-1,TRBV27
TGTGCCAGCAGCTTCAGCGGACAGGTGGATAATTCACCCCTCCACTTT,CASSFSGQVDNSPLHF,TRBD1,.,TRBJ1-6,TRBV7-2
TGTGCCAGCAGCGGCCGACAGACTCAAGAGACCCAGTACTTC,CASSGRQTQETQYF,.,.,TRBJ2-5,TRBV3-1/TRBV3-2
TGTGCCAGCAGTTTTTCGACTTTCCAGTTCTTC,CASSFSTFQFF,.,.,TRBJ2-1,TRBV6-5
TGTGCCAGCAGTTTAGTTTCAGGAAATGAGCAGTTCTTC,CASSLVSGNEQFF,.,.,TRBJ2-1,TRBV12-3/TRBV12-4
TGTGCCAGTATGTCAGGGATCGGCGGGGAGCTGTTTTTT,CASMSGIGGELFF,.,.,TRBJ2-2,TRBV19
TGTGCCACCAGCCCCGGGGGGCGATTCTATGGCTACACCTTC,CATSPGGRFYGYTF,.,.,TRBJ1-2,TRBV15
TGTGCCAGCAGTTTCGAGAGGGCCTCTGGGGCCAACGTCCTGACTTTC,CASSFERASGANVLTF,.,.,TRBJ2-6,TRBV5-5
TGTGCCAGCGCCAAAACCCCCAGCAGGTCCACTGAAGCTTTCTTT,CASAKTPSRSTEAFF,.,.,TRBJ1-1,TRBV21-1
TGTGCCTGGAGCGTACAGGGGGCGAGGGAGACCCAGTACTTC,CAWSVQGARETQYF,TRBD1,.,TRBJ2-5,TRBV30
TGTGCCAGCACCCGAGCGGGACGCAGCTATGGCTACACCTTC,CASTRAGRSYGYTF,.,.,TRBJ1-2,TRBV2
TGTGCCAGTAGTATCACGGGACAGGGGGCTGAAGAGCAGTACTTC,CASSITGQGAEEQYF,TRBD1,once,TRBJ2-7,TRBV19
TGTGCCACCAGTTTAGCGGGGACAGACAATGAGCAGTTCTTC,CATSLAGTDNEQFF,.,.,TRBJ2-1,TRBV24-1